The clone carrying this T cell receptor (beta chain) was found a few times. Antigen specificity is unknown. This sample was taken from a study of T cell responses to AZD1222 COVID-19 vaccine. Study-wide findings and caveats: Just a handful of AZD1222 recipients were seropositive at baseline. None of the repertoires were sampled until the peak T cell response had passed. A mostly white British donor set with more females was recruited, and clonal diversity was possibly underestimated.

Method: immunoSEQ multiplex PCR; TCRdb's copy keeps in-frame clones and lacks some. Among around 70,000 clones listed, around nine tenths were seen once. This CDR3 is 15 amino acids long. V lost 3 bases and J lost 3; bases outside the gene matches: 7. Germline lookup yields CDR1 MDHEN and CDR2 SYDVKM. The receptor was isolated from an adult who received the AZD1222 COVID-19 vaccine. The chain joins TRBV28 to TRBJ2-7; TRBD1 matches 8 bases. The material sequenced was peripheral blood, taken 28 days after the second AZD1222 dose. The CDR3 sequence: CASSFPQGARYEQYF. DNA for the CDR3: TGTGCCAGCAGTTTCCCCCAGGGGGCGCGCTACGAGCAGTACTTC. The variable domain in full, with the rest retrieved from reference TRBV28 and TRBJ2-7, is DVKVTQSSRYLVKRTGEKVFLECVQDMDHENMFWYRQDPGLGLRLIYFSYDVKMKEKGDIPEGYSVSREKKERFSLILESASTNQTSMYLCASSFPQGARYEQYFGPGTRLTVT.